One sample yielded the 25 T cell receptor beta chains listed below, sequenced in a study of graft-versus-host responses after intestinal transplantation. Data came from immunoSEQ multiplex PCR; TCRdb stores just in-frame clones and leaves some out. The data contain roughly 120,000 clones, roughly nine tenths of them seen just once; the ten biggest clones take up 0.23%. These receptors are not linked to any known antigen. The specimen was unstimulated CD4+ T cells sorted from spleen or lymph node cells, collected before transplant. The receptors were gathered from a human donor who was the organ donor for an intestinal transplant.

The genes are TRBV10-3 and TRBJ1-2, with a possible D match to TRBD1 (5 bases). Germline lookup yields CDR1 ENHRY and CDR2 SYGVKD. V was cut by 7 bases and J by 3 bases, with 18 bases left in between. The CDR3 length is 15 residues. The CDR3 DNA reads as TGTGCCATCAACCCGAGGAGGGGTAGTGACTATGGCTACACCTTC. It encodes CAINPRRGSDYGYTF.

J is TRBJ2-7 and V is TRBV27; D tentatively reads TRBD1 or TRBD2 (5 bases each). The V end was cut by 3 bases, the J end by 3 bases, with 12 bases between. Germline V gives CDR1 MNHEY, CDR2 SMNVEV (reference sequence). The CDR3 consists of 14 residues. CDR3 DNA: TGTGCCAGCAGTTTCCGGGACGGAATCTACGAGCAGTACTTC. Encoded protein: CASSFRDGIYEQYF.

This clone was counted once. The rearrangement links TRBV21-1 to TRBJ2-3; the table's D gene call, TRBD1, was not cross checked with the DNA. TRBV21-1 represents a pseudogene. The CDR3 runs to 13 residues. CDR3 DNA sequence: TGTGCCAGCAGCCCAGGGGACACAGATACGCAGTATTTT. Translation gives CASSPGDTDTQYF.

Details on this clone: At one end the junction does not follow the germline gene, possibly because of a read error. The V and J genes are TRBV7-7 and TRBJ1-5; tentatively, D is TRBD1 (5 bases). The CDR3 consists of 18 residues. CDR1 is SSHAT, CDR2 FNYEAQ, per germline (reference sequence). CDR3 loop: CASSLRSGCQLHNQPQHF. CDR3 nucleotides: TGTGCTAGCAGCTTAAGATCAGGGTGTCAGCTCCACAATCAGCCCCAGCATTTT.

The chain combines TRBV6-5 with TRBJ2-5; 9 nucleotides match TRBD1. Germline assignment: CDR1 MNHEY and CDR2 SVGAGI. The CDR3 is 15 amino acids. Trimming removed 4 bases from V and 5 bases from J; junction bases left unmatched: 8. The CDR3 loop reads CASSSANRGRETQYF. The CDR3 coding sequence is TGTGCCAGCAGTTCCGCGAACAGGGGGCGGGAGACCCAGTACTTC.

The chain has TRBV7-8 and TRBJ1-1; D is ambiguous. V was pared by 1 base and J by 6 bases, with 6 bases between. CDR1 SGHVS and CDR2 FQNEAQ come from the germline V gene. The CDR3 has 12 amino acids. The chain's CDR3 is CASSLVVAEAFF. The CDR3 DNA is TGTGCCAGCAGCTTAGTGGTCGCTGAAGCTTTCTTT.

The chain recombines TRBV18 with TRBJ2-3; TRBD1 matches 10 bases. Germline CDR1 is KGHSH and CDR2 is LQKENI. J lost 3 bases, V lost 6 bases, and 9 bases had no gene match. This CDR3 contains 16 residues. The CDR3 DNA sequence: TGTGCCAGCTCTCGGATATCGGGACAGGGGACAGATACGCAGTATTTT. Protein sequence: CASSRISGQGTDTQYF. Looking up the rest from reference TRBV18 and TRBJ2-3 gives the full variable domain: NAGVMQNPRHLVRRRGQEARLRCSPMKGHSHVYWYRQLPEEGLKFMVYLQKENIIDESGMPKERFSAEFPKEGPSILRIQQVVRGDSAAYFCASSRISGQGTDTQYFGPGTRLTVL.

The V gene is TRBV5-1, the J gene TRBJ1-4, with D maybe TRBD1 (6 bases). Germline assignment: CDR1 SGHRS and CDR2 YFSETQ. Trimming removed 1 base at V and 7 bases at J, with 17 bases between. CDR3 length equals 16 residues. The CDR3 is CASSLIVRGRPEKLFF. The CDR3 nucleotides read TGCGCCAGCAGCTTGATTGTCCGGGGGCGCCCTGAAAAACTGTTTTTT.

The genes are TRBV5-1 and TRBJ1-1, with TRBD1 as a possible D gene (5 bases). From germline, CDR1 is SGHRS and CDR2 YFSETQ. The CDR3 has 16 residues. Between the trimmed V and J ends, which lost 0 bases and 7 bases, there was a span of 19 bases. CDR3 nucleotide sequence: TGCGCCAGCAGCTTGGAGCTCGGGGCAGGGACCGATGAAGCTTTCTTT. Translating it yields CASSLELGAGTDEAFF.

This chain links TRBV5-1 with TRBJ2-1; 9 bases are shared with TRBD2. The CDR3 sequence is 16 residues long. V lost 0 bases to trimming and J lost 7 bases; unmatched junction nucleotides: 8. Germline V CDR1 and CDR2: SGHRS, YFSETQ. CDR3 DNA sequence: TGCGCCAGCAGCTTGGGGGTTAGCGGGAGCCATAATGAGCAGTTCTTC. It codes for CASSLGVSGSHNEQFF.

V and J are TRBV4-2 and TRBJ2-1; 7 nucleotides match TRBD2. Looked up from germline, CDR1 is LGHNA and CDR2 is YNFKEQ. V was clipped by 4 bases and J by 2 bases; unmatched bases: 8. This CDR3 is 16 amino acids long. In DNA form, the CDR3 reads TGTGCCAGCAGCCTCAGCTGGGCGGGAGCCTACAATGAGCAGTTCTTC. Protein product: CASSLSWAGAYNEQFF.

The gene calls are TRBV5-5 and TRBJ2-2; D gene uncertain. The ends were cut back, 0 bases at V and 4 bases at J, with 10 bases in the middle. Germline lookup yields CDR1 SGHKS and CDR2 YYEKEE (reference sequence). There are 15 residues in the CDR3. CDR3 in DNA: TGTGCCAGCAGCTTGGATCTAGTGGCCACCGGGGAGCTGTTTTTT. Its protein is CASSLDLVATGELFF. Full variable domain (remainder filled in from reference TRBV5-5 and TRBJ2-2): DAGVTQSPTHLIKTRGQQVTLRCSPISGHKSVSWYQQVLGQGPQFIFQYYEKEERGRGNFPDRFSARQFPNYSSELNVNALLLGDSALYLCASSLDLVATGELFFGEGSRLTVL.

The sample holds a few counts of this clone. This CDR3 is CASRQGYNEQFF. The CDR3 nucleotides are TGTGCCAGCAGACAGGGTTACAATGAGCAGTTCTTC. The rearrangement joins TRBV6-5 to TRBJ2-1; D perhaps matches TRBD1 (6 bases). This CDR3 is 12 amino acids long. Germline V gene sequence: CDR1 MNHEY, CDR2 SVGAGI. Trimming removed 6 bases from V and 4 bases from J, with 7 bases in between.

This chain connects TRBV19 to TRBJ2-2; unclear D gene. The CDR3 length is 14 residues. The germline V gene has CDR1 LNHDA and CDR2 SQIVND (reference sequence). The V end was cut by 1 base, the J end by 0 bases, with 3 bases between. The CDR3 sequence is CASSIAANTGELFF. As DNA, the CDR3 is TGTGCCAGTAGTATAGCGGCGAACACCGGGGAGCTGTTTTTT.

V and J are TRBV19 and TRBJ2-4, with TRBD1 matching over 8 bases. The ends lost 4 bases at V and 1 base at J; junction bases unmatched: 9. The CDR3 covers 17 residues. From germline, CDR1 is LNHDA and CDR2 SQIVND (reference sequence). CDR3 region: CASSTPRTGTAKNIQYF. The CDR3 nucleotides are TGTGCCAGTAGTACTCCTAGGACAGGGACGGCCAAAAACATTCAGTACTTC. Looking up the rest from reference TRBV19 and TRBJ2-4 gives the full variable domain: DGGITQSPKYLFRKEGQNVTLSCEQNLNHDAMYWYRQDPGQGLRLIYYSQIVNDFQKGDIAEGYSVSREKKESFPLTVTSAQKNPTAFYLCASSTPRTGTAKNIQYFGAGTRLSVL.

The V and J genes are TRBV15 and TRBJ1-1; D possibly corresponds to TRBD1 (5 bases). The germline V gene encodes CDR1 LNHNV and CDR2 YYDKDF (reference sequence). The CDR3 runs to 13 residues. V was pared by 3 bases and J by 3 bases, with 8 bases between. In DNA form, the CDR3 reads TGTGCCACCAGCAGGGGGCGAGACACTGAAGCTTTCTTT. As protein: CATSRGRDTEAFF.

This rearrangement joins TRBV18 to TRBJ2-1; TRBD2 matches at 7 bases. Unmatched junction bases numbered 12, after V lost 2 bases and J lost 8 bases. Germline CDR1 KGHSH, CDR2 LQKENI. The length of the CDR3 is 16 residues. The CDR3 nucleotides read TGTGCCAGCTCACCAACCCCGACTAGCATGACAGATGAGCAGTTCTTC. It specifies CASSPTPTSMTDEQFF.

This chain joins TRBV19 and TRBJ2-3; TRBD1 matches at 9 bases. Losses at the gene ends were 8 bases for V and 5 bases for J; bases not matched to a gene: 5. CDR3 size: 13 residues. Germline lookup yields CDR1 LNHDA and CDR2 SQIVND (reference sequence). The CDR3 DNA is TGTGCCAGTCGCGACAGGGGGTTAGATACGCAGTATTTT. This encodes CASRDRGLDTQYF.

The chain carries TRBV5-1 and TRBJ2-3, with D perhaps TRBD1 or TRBD2 (5 bases each). The CDR3 totals 15 residues. Germline V lookup: CDR1 SGHRS, CDR2 YFSETQ. V gave up 2 bases and J gave up 2 bases, with 12 bases separating them. The CDR3 DNA reads TGCGCCAGCAGCTTCGTAGGGACCCCCACAGATACGCAGTATTTT. Translation: CASSFVGTPTDTQYF.

The rearrangement links TRBV2 to TRBJ1-2, with a weak D call TRBD1 (5 bases). Trimming took 6 bases from V and 7 from J, leaving 12 bases between them. Germline CDR1 and CDR2: SNHLY and FYNNEI. The CDR3 is 12 amino acids. CDR3 sequence: CASSAGSRGYTF. The CDR3 DNA sequence: TGTGCCAGCAGCGCAGGGTCGCGTGGCTACACCTTC.

The gene calls are TRBV27 and TRBJ1-5, with 10 bases fitting TRBD1. Germline V CDR1 and CDR2: MNHEY, SMNVEV (reference sequence). This CDR3 is built from 13 residues. The ends lost 8 bases at V and 7 bases at J; junction bases unmatched: 5. The CDR3 region is CASGTGASQPQHF. The CDR3 DNA reads as TGTGCCAGCGGGACAGGGGCAAGCCAGCCCCAGCATTTT.

The rearrangement uses TRBV29-1 and TRBJ1-5; D may be TRBD1 (5 bases). The CDR3 length is 13 residues. Germline V gene sequence: CDR1 SQVTM, CDR2 ANQGSEA. The V and J ends lost 7 bases and 4 bases respectively, with 14 bases between them. The DNA for the CDR3 is TGCAGCGGCGGGGGGTGGATTAATCAGCCCCAGCATTTT. Translation: CSGGGWINQPQHF.

V gene TRBV6-1 combines with J gene TRBJ2-2; D not resolved. Germline V gene lookup returns CDR1 MNHNS and CDR2 SASEGT. This CDR3 is built from 14 residues. Deletions cut 7 bases from V and 3 bases from J, with 12 bases between. The CDR3 spells CASISLGDTGELFF. DNA for the CDR3: TGTGCCAGCATCTCCTTGGGTGACACCGGGGAGCTGTTTTTT.

The J gene is TRBJ1-2, the V gene TRBV28; D possibly corresponds to TRBD1 (5 bases). Germline V gene lookup returns CDR1 MDHEN and CDR2 SYDVKM. V lost 5 bases and J 4 bases, leaving 14 bases between the germline ends. The CDR3 extends over 14 amino acids. This CDR3 is CASSTPPGIYGYTF. The CDR3, as DNA: TGTGCCAGCAGTACGCCCCCAGGGATCTATGGCTACACCTTC.

The chain links TRBV7-8 to TRBJ2-7; TRBD1 aligns across 9 bases. The trim removed 5 bases at V and 8 bases at J, leaving 10 bases unmatched. Germline CDR1 reads SGHVS; CDR2 reads FQNEAQ. The CDR3 consists of 14 residues. The CDR3 bases are TGTGCCAGCAGCCTACCTGGAACAGGGGGCCAGCAGTACTTC. Protein: CASSLPGTGGQQYF.